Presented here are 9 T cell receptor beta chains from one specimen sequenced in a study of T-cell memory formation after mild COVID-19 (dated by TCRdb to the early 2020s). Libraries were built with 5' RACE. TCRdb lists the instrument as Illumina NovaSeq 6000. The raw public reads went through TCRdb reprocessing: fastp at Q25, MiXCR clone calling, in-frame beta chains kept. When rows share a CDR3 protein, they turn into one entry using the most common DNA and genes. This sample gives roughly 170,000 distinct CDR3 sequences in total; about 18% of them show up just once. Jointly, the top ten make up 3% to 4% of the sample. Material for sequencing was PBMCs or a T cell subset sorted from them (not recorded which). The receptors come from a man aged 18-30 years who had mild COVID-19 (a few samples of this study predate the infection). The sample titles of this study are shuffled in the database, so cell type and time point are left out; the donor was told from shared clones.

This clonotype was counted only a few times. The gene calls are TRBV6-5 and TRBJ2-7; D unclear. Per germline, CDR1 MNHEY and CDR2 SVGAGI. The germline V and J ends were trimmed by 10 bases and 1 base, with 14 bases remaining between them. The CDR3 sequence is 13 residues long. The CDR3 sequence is CATSADSSYEQYF. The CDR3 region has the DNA TGTGCCACAAGCGCAGATTCTTCCTACGAGCAGTACTTC.

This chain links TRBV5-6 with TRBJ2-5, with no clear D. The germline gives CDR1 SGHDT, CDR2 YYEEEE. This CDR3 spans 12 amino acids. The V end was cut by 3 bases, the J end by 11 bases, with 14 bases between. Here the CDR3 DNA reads TGTGCCAGCAGCTCCCTGACGTCAAGTCAGTACTTC. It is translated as CASSSLTSSQYF.

CDR3: CASSPGYGNQPQHF. As DNA, the CDR3 is TGTGCCAGCAGTCCGGGGTATGGCAATCAGCCCCAGCATTTT. The chain uses TRBV28 and TRBJ1-5; D remains ambiguous. The CDR3 sequence is 14 residues long. With 5 bases removed from V and 2 bases from J, the gap between germline ends came to 10 bases. Germline V lookup: CDR1 MDHEN, CDR2 SYDVKM.

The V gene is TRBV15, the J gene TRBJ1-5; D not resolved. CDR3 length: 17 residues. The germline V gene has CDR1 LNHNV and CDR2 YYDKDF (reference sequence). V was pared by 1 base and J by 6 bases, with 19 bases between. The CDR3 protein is CATSRVGGRFSRQPQHF. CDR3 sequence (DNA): TGTGCCACCAGCAGAGTTGGAGGCCGCTTCAGCCGTCAGCCCCAGCATTTT.

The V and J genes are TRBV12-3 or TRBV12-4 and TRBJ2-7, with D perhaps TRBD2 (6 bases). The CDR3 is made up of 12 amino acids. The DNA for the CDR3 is TGTGCCAGCACCTCCGATTGGAGGGAAGAGAACGTC. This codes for CASTSDWREENV.

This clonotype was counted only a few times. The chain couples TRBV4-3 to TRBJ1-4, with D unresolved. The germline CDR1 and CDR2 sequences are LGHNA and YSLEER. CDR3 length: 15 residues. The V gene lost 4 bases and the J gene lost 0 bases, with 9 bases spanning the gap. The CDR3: CASSPKGSTNEKLFF. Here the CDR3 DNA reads TGCGCCAGCAGCCCGAAAGGCTCAACTAATGAAAAACTGTTTTTT.

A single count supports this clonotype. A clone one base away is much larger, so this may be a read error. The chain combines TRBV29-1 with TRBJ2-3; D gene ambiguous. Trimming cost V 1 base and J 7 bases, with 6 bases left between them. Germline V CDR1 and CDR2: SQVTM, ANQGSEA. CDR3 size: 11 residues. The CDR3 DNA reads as TGCAGCGTTGAAGTGGCGAATACGCAGTATTTT. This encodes CSVEVANTQYF.

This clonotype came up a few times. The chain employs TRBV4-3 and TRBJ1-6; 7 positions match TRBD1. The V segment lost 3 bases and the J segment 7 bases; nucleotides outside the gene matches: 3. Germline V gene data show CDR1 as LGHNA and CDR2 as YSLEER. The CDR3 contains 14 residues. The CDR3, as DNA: TGCGCCAGCAGCCAGGGACAGAGCAATTCACCCCTCCACTTT. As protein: CASSQGQSNSPLHF.

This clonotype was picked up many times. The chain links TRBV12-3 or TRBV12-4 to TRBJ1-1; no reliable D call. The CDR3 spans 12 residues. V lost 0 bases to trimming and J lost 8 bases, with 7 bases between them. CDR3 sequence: CASSLALGEAFF. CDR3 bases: TGTGCCAGCAGTTTAGCGCTAGGGGAAGCTTTCTTT.